A single sample gave rise to the 19 T cell receptor beta chains below, sequenced in a study of blood T cell repertoires in COVID-19. Libraries were prepared by immunoSEQ multiplex PCR; TCRdb keeps only in-frame clonotypes and omits some of them. Among 350,000 to 450,000 clones listed, approximately 89% were seen once. Sequenced material: peripheral blood. These receptor sequences come from a woman in her sixties or seventies with COVID-19, enrolled during active disease.

J is TRBJ2-7 and V is TRBV2; 9 nucleotides match TRBD1. V shed 6 bases, J shed 4 bases, and the junction held 4 bases outside the gene matches. CDR3 length equals 13 residues. In germline, CDR1 is SNHLY, CDR2 FYNNEI. The chain's CDR3 is CASSGTGPYEQYF. The CDR3 bases are TGTGCCAGCAGCGGGACAGGGCCATACGAGCAGTACTTC.

The V call is TRBV2, the J call TRBJ2-5, with D tentatively TRBD1 (5 bases). Per germline, CDR1 SNHLY and CDR2 FYNNEI. The CDR3 is 13 amino acids. V shed 1 base and J shed 6 bases, with 9 bases lying between them. CDR3 in DNA: TGTGCCAGCAGTGAAGGGCAGGGTCAGACCCAGTACTTC. Its translation: CASSEGQGQTQYF.

This rearrangement joins TRBV10-1 to TRBJ1-2; 10 nucleotides line up with TRBD1. Unmatched junction bases numbered 2, after V lost 3 bases and J lost 4 bases. CDR3 size: 14 residues. CDR1 and CDR2 (germline): WNHNN, SYGVQD (reference sequence). The CDR3: CASSDRTGGYGYTF. The CDR3, as DNA: TGCGCCAGCAGTGATCGGACAGGGGGCTATGGCTACACCTTC.

A word on this clone: The sample holds other DNA sequences that translate to the same CDR3. V and J are TRBV2 and TRBJ2-7; D not resolved. The CDR3 has 12 amino acids. V was shortened by 4 bases and J by 2 bases, with 6 bases between the two germline ends. Germline CDR1 SNHLY, CDR2 FYNNEI. CDR3 residues: CASSGQAYEQYF. CDR3 in DNA: TGTGCCAGCAGTGGGCAGGCCTACGAGCAGTACTTC.

V gene TRBV24-1 combines with J gene TRBJ1-2; TRBD1 agrees at 10 bases. V was clipped by 4 bases and J by 4 bases; unmatched bases: 5. The CDR3 sequence is 15 residues long. Germline CDR1 is KGHDR and CDR2 is SFDVKD. CDR3 loop: CATSDPGTGVYGYTF. The DNA of the CDR3 is TGTGCCACCAGTGACCCCGGGACAGGGGTCTATGGCTACACCTTC.

The chain carries TRBV6-5 and TRBJ2-6; D unclear. The CDR3 contains 13 residues. Trimming took off 7 bases at V and 2 bases at J, with 6 bases between the two ends. Germline V lookup: CDR1 MNHEY, CDR2 SVGAGI. CDR3 DNA: TGTGCCAGCACCCGAGCTGGGGCCAACGTCCTGACTTTC. This codes for CASTRAGANVLTF.

The genes are TRBV6-5 and TRBJ2-7; 11 bases agree with TRBD1. V trimming: 6 bases; J trimming: 5 bases; junction bases outside the gene matches: 6. The CDR3 runs to 14 residues. CDR1 is MNHEY and CDR2 is SVGAGI in the germline V gene. The CDR3 here is CASSRPGQGDEQYF. CDR3 DNA: TGTGCCAGCAGCCGTCCGGGACAGGGGGACGAGCAGTACTTC.

The genes are TRBV9 and TRBJ1-4, with D perhaps matching TRBD1 (5 bases). Germline V gene lookup returns CDR1 SGDLS and CDR2 YYNGEE. Trimming took off 2 bases at V and 0 bases at J, with 11 bases between the two ends. The CDR3 sequence is 16 residues long. The CDR3 loop is CASSVDQGTTNEKLFF. The CDR3 DNA sequence: TGTGCCAGCAGCGTCGACCAGGGAACAACTAATGAAAAACTGTTTTTT.

As for this clone: Other nucleotide sequences from this sample produce the same CDR3. This chain links TRBV5-1 with TRBJ1-3, with a weak D call TRBD1 (5 bases). Germline-derived CDR1 and CDR2 are SGHRS and YFSETQ. V was trimmed by 3 bases and J by 0 bases, leaving 7 bases between them. The CDR3 has 14 amino acids. The CDR3 reads CASSSGSSGNTIYF. CDR3 nucleotide sequence: TGCGCCAGCAGCTCAGGGTCCTCTGGAAACACCATATATTTT.

V usage is TRBV5-1 and J usage is TRBJ2-4; 8 bases fit TRBD1. V lost 3 bases, J lost 9 bases, and 2 bases stayed unmatched. CDR1 and CDR2 from the germline V gene are SGHRS and YFSETQ. This CDR3 has 12 amino acids. The CDR3, as DNA: TGCGCCAGCAGCTCGACAGGGGCCATTCAGTACTTC. Protein product: CASSSTGAIQYF.

The rearrangement uses TRBV19 and TRBJ1-2; D unresolved. CDR1 is LNHDA and CDR2 is SQIVND in the germline V gene (reference sequence). The CDR3 loop spans 12 amino acids. Trimming took off 11 bases at V and 3 bases at J, with 13 bases between the two ends. The CDR3 region has the DNA TGTGCCTCGATACGGGGAGACTATGGCTACACCTTC. Protein: CASIRGDYGYTF. The whole variable domain, remainder taken from reference TRBV19 and TRBJ1-2, is DGGITQSPKYLFRKEGQNVTLSCEQNLNHDAMYWYRQDPGQGLRLIYYSQIVNDFQKGDIAEGYSVSREKKESFPLTVTSAQKNPTAFYLCASIRGDYGYTFGSGTRLTVV.

V usage is TRBV10-3 and J usage is TRBJ2-7; D is unresolved. V lost 11 bases and J lost 4, with 21 bases in between. Germline V lookup: CDR1 ENHRY, CDR2 SYGVKD. The CDR3 covers 14 residues. The CDR3 DNA is TGTGCCCTTGAGGCCCGGAATACTATTTACGAGCAGTACTTC. Residues: CALEARNTIYEQYF.

The chain carries TRBV4-1 and TRBJ1-2; tentative D call: TRBD1 (6 bases). V gave up 0 bases and J gave up 4 bases, with 15 bases separating them. CDR3 length: 16 residues. CDR1 is MGHRA, CDR2 YSYEKL, per germline. The DNA of the CDR3 is TGCGCCAGCAGCCAAGACCCCCACAGGGAAAGCTATGGCTACACCTTC. Protein product: CASSQDPHRESYGYTF.

The chain links TRBV6-5 to TRBJ2-3; 8 bases agree with TRBD2. With 5 bases clipped from V and 4 bases from J, the junction kept 8 bases outside the gene matches. Germline-derived CDR1 and CDR2 are MNHEY and SVGAGI. This CDR3 is built from 15 residues. CDR3 DNA: TGTGCCAGCAGTCGGACTAGCAGTCCCCCAGATACGCAGTATTTT. Translated: CASSRTSSPPDTQYF.

The rearrangement joins TRBV9 to TRBJ1-4; D is uncertain. From germline, CDR1 is SGDLS and CDR2 YYNGEE. The CDR3 runs to 16 residues. Trimming removed 0 bases from V and 7 bases from J, with 16 bases in between. CDR3 residues: CASSVGVQVGIEKLFF. In DNA, the CDR3 is TGTGCCAGCAGCGTAGGTGTTCAGGTCGGGATTGAAAAACTGTTTTTT. Using reference TRBV9 and TRBJ1-4 for the parts outside the CDR3, the full variable domain is DSGVTQTPKHLITATGQRVTLRCSPRSGDLSVYWYQQSLDQGLQFLIQYYNGEERAKGNILERFSAQQFPDLHSELNLSSLELGDSALYFCASSVGVQVGIEKLFFGSGTQLSVL.

The V and J genes are TRBV15 and TRBJ2-1; the match to TRBD2 covers 10 bases. Germline V lookup: CDR1 LNHNV, CDR2 YYDKDF (reference sequence). Trimming removed 5 bases from V and 6 bases from J; junction bases left unmatched: 7. There are 15 residues in the CDR3. CDR3 nucleotide sequence: TGTGCCACCAGCGGTTGGACTAGCGGTCGCAATGAGCAGTTCTTC. This encodes CATSGWTSGRNEQFF.

The chain uses TRBV2 and TRBJ1-2; D not resolved. V was pared by 8 bases and J by 2 bases, with 6 bases between. Germline assignment: CDR1 SNHLY and CDR2 FYNNEI. This CDR3 is 11 amino acids long. The DNA for the CDR3 is TGTGCCAGCCAGTTAAACTATGGCTACACCTTC. It translates to CASQLNYGYTF.

The V and J genes are TRBV5-4 and TRBJ2-2; D remains ambiguous. The V gene's germline CDR1 is SGHNT and CDR2 YYREEE (reference sequence). The V and J ends lost 4 bases and 4 bases respectively, with 17 bases between them. The CDR3 is made up of 16 amino acids. CDR3 sequence (DNA): TGTGCCAGCAGCCCGTCACGTAGAGGAGTCACCGGGGAGCTGTTTTTT. As protein: CASSPSRRGVTGELFF.

On this clone itself: This sample also contains other DNA sequences that code for the same CDR3. V gene TRBV9 combines with J gene TRBJ1-1; D call uncertain. CDR3 length: 14 residues. Trimming took 0 bases from V and 0 from J, leaving 6 bases between them. Germline V CDR1 and CDR2: SGDLS, YYNGEE. The CDR3 spells CASSVGQLNTEAFF. CDR3 sequence (DNA): TGTGCCAGCAGCGTAGGCCAGTTGAACACTGAAGCTTTCTTT.